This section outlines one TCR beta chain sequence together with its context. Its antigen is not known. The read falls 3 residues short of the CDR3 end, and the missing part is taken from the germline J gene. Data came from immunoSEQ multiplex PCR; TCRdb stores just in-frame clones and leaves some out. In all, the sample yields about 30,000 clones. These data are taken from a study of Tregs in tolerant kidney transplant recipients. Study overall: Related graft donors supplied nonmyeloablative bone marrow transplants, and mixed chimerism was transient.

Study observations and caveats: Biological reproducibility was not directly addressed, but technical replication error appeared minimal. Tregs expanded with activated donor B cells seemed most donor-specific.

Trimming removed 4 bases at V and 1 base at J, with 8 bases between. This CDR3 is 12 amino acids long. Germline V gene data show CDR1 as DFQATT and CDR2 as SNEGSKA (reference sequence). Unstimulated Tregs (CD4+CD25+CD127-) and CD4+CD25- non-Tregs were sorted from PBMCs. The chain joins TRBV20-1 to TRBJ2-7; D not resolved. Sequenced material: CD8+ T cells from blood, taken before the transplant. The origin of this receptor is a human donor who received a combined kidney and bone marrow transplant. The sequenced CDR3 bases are TGCAGTGCTATAAAACAGTCCTACGAG. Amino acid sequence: CSAIKQSYE. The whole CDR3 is CSAIKQSYEQYF.